These 2 T cell receptor beta chains originate from one sample sequenced in a study of blood T cell repertoires in COVID-19. Sequencing was performed with immunoSEQ multiplex PCR; in TCRdb, only in-frame clones are kept and a portion is missing. The sample consists of roughly 230,000 clones, 65% to 90% of them appearing once. Sequencing was performed on peripheral blood. The receptors come from a woman aged 45-65 years with acute or convalescent COVID-19.

This clone was recorded once. The rearrangement uses TRBV7-2 and TRBJ2-6; D gene unclear. Trimming removed 0 bases at V and 4 bases at J, with 10 bases between. The CDR3 runs 16 residues. Germline lookup yields CDR1 SGHTA and CDR2 FQGNSA. CDR3 in DNA: TGTGCCAGCAGCTTAGCCCTGGCTCGAGGGGCCAACGTCCTGACTTTC. It codes for CASSLALARGANVLTF.

The V gene is TRBV6-5, the J gene TRBJ2-3, with TRBD1 matching over 7 bases. Germline CDR1 is MNHEY and CDR2 is SVGAGI. Trimming at V came to 9 bases and at J to 4 bases, leaving 10 bases not matched to a gene. The CDR3 has 14 amino acids. The CDR3 loop is CASDITGVADTQYF. The DNA for the CDR3 is TGTGCCAGTGATATAACAGGGGTGGCAGATACGCAGTATTTT.